The 11 T cell receptor beta chains in this list originate from one sample, sequenced in a study of T cell responses to AZD1222 COVID-19 vaccine. Profiled with immunoSEQ multiplex PCR; TCRdb holds only in-frame clones, not every one. Of 150,000 or so clones in the sample, 80% to 95% were seen once. Sample: peripheral blood, taken on day 0 of AZD1222 vaccination. Receptors originate from an adult in good health.

The rearrangement joins TRBV18 to TRBJ2-3; D tentatively reads TRBD1 or TRBD2 (6 bases each). V lost 0 bases and J 0 bases, leaving 13 bases between the germline ends. The CDR3 runs 17 residues. Germline V gives CDR1 KGHSH, CDR2 LQKENI. The CDR3 sequence is CASSPPGRGGSTDTQYF. CDR3 nucleotides: TGTGCCAGCTCACCACCAGGCAGGGGAGGAAGCACAGATACGCAGTATTTT.

The chain combines TRBV27 with TRBJ1-4; a weak D match, TRBD1 (5 bases). V was pared by 4 bases and J by 4 bases, with 13 bases between. The CDR3 runs 15 residues. Germline CDR1 and CDR2: MNHEY and SMNVEV (reference sequence). The CDR3: CASSSRQIHNEKLFF. The CDR3 nucleotides are TGTGCCAGCAGTTCAAGACAGATACATAATGAAAAACTGTTTTTT.

Here the CDR3 DNA reads TGTGCCAGCTCACAGGGGGCGGGCGAAAAACTGTTTTTT. Protein sequence: CASSQGAGEKLFF. V and J are TRBV18 and TRBJ1-4; 7 positions agree with TRBD1. Germline loops: CDR1 KGHSH, CDR2 LQKENI. The junction had 4 bases not matched to a gene; V was cut back by 4 bases and J by 8 bases. The CDR3 is 13 residues long. The variable domain in full, completed from reference TRBV18 and TRBJ1-4, reads NAGVMQNPRHLVRRRGQEARLRCSPMKGHSHVYWYRQLPEEGLKFMVYLQKENIIDESGMPKERFSAEFPKEGPSILRIQQVVRGDSAAYFCASSQGAGEKLFFGSGTQLSVL.

V usage is TRBV6-5 and J usage is TRBJ2-5; 7 nucleotides line up with TRBD2. V lost 6 bases to trimming and J lost 1 base; unmatched junction nucleotides: 2. From germline, CDR1 is MNHEY and CDR2 SVGAGI. The CDR3 runs to 13 residues. CDR3 region: CASRASGQETQYF. Written as DNA, the CDR3 is TGTGCCAGCAGGGCTAGCGGCCAAGAGACCCAGTACTTC.

The J gene is TRBJ2-4, the V gene TRBV18, with TRBD2 matching over 14 bases. With 4 bases clipped from V and 0 bases from J, the junction kept 11 bases outside the gene matches. Germline V gene data show CDR1 as KGHSH and CDR2 as LQKENI. The CDR3 extends over 20 amino acids. The CDR3 spells CASSLARLAGGGLAKNIQYF. DNA of the CDR3: TGTGCCAGCTCACTTGCCCGACTAGCGGGAGGGGGACTAGCCAAAAACATTCAGTACTTC.

The J gene is TRBJ2-1, the V gene TRBV9; 12 bases are a match to TRBD1. Germline loops: CDR1 SGDLS, CDR2 YYNGEE. After removal of 3 bases from V and 7 bases from J, the junction contained 8 bases not matched to a gene. The CDR3 spans 16 residues. CDR3 in DNA: TGTGCCAGCAGCGCCTCGGGACAGGGGGCGAGAAATGAGCAGTTCTTC. This encodes CASSASGQGARNEQFF.

This clone was detected once. The genes are TRBV5-1 and TRBJ2-3; 7 nucleotides agree with TRBD1. From germline, CDR1 is SGHRS and CDR2 YFSETQ. CDR3 length: 22 residues. After removal of 6 bases from V and 0 bases from J, the junction contained 28 bases not matched to a gene. Written as DNA, the CDR3 is TGCGCCAGCACCTTTGGGGGCCGTGGTAAGTCGTCGGGACAGAGAAGCACAGATACGCAGTATTTT. It encodes CASTFGGRGKSSGQRSTDTQYF.

The chain combines TRBV5-6 with TRBJ2-7; D remains unclear. The germline V gene has CDR1 SGHDT and CDR2 YYEEEE. With 2 bases removed from V and 2 bases from J, the gap between germline ends came to 17 bases. The CDR3 has 16 residues. The CDR3 bases are TGTGCCAGCAGCTTTCCAACTACAGCAAAAACCTACGAGCAGTACTTC. Translated: CASSFPTTAKTYEQYF.

The CDR3 coding sequence is TGTGCCAGCAGCGGCCGGGACAGGGTGTACAATGAGCAGTTCTTC. Amino acids: CASSGRDRVYNEQFF. This chain connects TRBV7-9 to TRBJ2-1, with 9 bases lining up with TRBD1. The CDR3 is made up of 15 amino acids. The trim removed 5 bases at V and 4 bases at J, leaving 6 bases unmatched. Germline CDR1 reads SEHNR; CDR2 reads FQNEAQ (reference sequence).

This rearrangement joins TRBV30 to TRBJ2-5; a possible D gene is TRBD2 (6 bases). Germline loops: CDR1 GTSNPN, CDR2 SVGIG (reference sequence). V dropped 5 bases and J dropped 3 bases, with 7 bases sitting between them. The CDR3 totals 11 residues. This CDR3 is CAWGGEETQYF. DNA for the CDR3: TGTGCCTGGGGAGGGGAAGAGACCCAGTACTTC.

The rearrangement uses TRBV5-1 and TRBJ1-1, with a tentative D call TRBD1 (5 bases). V was pared by 4 bases and J by 0 bases, with 10 bases between. Germline CDR1 is SGHRS and CDR2 is YFSETQ. The CDR3 is 14 amino acids. Here the CDR3 reads CASSADKMNTEAFF. Written as DNA, the CDR3 is TGCGCCAGCAGCGCGGACAAAATGAACACTGAAGCTTTCTTT. Using reference TRBV5-1 and TRBJ1-1 for the parts outside the CDR3, the full variable domain is KAGVTQTPRYLIKTRGQQVTLSCSPISGHRSVSWYQQTPGQGLQFLFEYFSETQRNKGNFPGRFSGRQFSNSRSEMNVSTLELGDSALYLCASSADKMNTEAFFGQGTRLTVV.